This T cell receptor beta chain was identified during a study of beta chain features in type 1 diabetes. Whole-study findings and limits: VDJ junctions sequenced from type 1 diabetes patients showed fewer insertions and more deletions. Relative to healthy donors, patients appeared to have naive, central memory and Treg TCRB repertoires that were more similar. Shortening of TCRB CDR3s, moderate but significant, appeared in all four CD4+ subsets of Type 1 diabetes patients.

A remark on this clone: Its antigen remains unknown.

Per germline, CDR1 SGHRS and CDR2 YFSETQ. J gave up 6 bases and V 3 bases, and 3 bases lay outside the gene matches. The CDR3 runs to 13 residues. The authors sorted CD4+ naive, central memory, regulatory and stem cell-like memory cells via CD45RO/CCR7/CD25/CD127/CD95/CD27. Every isolated RNA sample was fully reverse transcribed, so sequencing captured expressed TCRB transcripts. TCRdb's table, derived via immunoSEQ multiplex PCR, lists solely in-frame clones and lacks some. The sample consists of fewer than 350,000 clones, 15% of them appearing once. The receptor's source is a man between 18 and 29 years old with type 1 diabetes. The chain has TRBV5-1 and TRBJ2-3; 8 nucleotides align to TRBD2. What was sequenced was naive CD4+ T cells from blood. The DNA for the CDR3 is TGCGCCAGCAGCTCACTAGCGGACGATACGCAGTATTTT. Translating gives CASSSLADDTQYF.